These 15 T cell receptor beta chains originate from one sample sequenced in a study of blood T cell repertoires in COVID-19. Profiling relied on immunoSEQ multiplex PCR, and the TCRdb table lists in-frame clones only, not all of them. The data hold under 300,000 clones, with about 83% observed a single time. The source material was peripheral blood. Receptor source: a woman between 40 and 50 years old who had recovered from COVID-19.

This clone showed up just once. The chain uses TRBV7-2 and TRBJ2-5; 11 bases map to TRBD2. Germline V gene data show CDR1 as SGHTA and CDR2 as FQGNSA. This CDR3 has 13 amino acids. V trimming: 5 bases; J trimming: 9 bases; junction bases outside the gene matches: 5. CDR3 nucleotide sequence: TGTGCCAGCAGCGCCCGACTAGCGGGGCCCCAGTACTTC. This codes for CASSARLAGPQYF.

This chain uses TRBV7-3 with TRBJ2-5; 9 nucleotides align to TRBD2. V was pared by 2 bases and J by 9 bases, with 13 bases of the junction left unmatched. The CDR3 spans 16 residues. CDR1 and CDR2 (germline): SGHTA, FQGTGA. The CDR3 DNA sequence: TGTGCCAGCAGCTTAGTCCCGACTAGCGGCATGGGGGCCCAGTACTTC. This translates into CASSLVPTSGMGAQYF.

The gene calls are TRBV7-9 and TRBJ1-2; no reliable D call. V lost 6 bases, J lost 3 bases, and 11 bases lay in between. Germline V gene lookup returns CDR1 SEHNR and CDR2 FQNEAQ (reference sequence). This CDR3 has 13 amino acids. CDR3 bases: TGTGCCAGCAGACCCGGGGTAGACTATGGCTACACCTTC. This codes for CASRPGVDYGYTF.

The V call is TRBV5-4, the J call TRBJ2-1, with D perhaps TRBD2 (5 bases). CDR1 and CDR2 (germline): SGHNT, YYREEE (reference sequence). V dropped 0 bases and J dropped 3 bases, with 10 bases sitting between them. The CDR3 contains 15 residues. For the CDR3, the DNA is TGTGCCAGCAGCTTGGGAGGGCAGATCTACAATGAGCAGTTCTTC. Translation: CASSLGGQIYNEQFF.

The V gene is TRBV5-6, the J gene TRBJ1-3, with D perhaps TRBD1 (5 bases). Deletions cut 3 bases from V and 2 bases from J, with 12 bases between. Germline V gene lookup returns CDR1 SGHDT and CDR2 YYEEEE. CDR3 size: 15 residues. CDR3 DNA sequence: TGTGCCAGCAGCTCGGGGGTATGGACTGGAAACACCATATATTTT. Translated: CASSSGVWTGNTIYF.

This CDR3 reads CASRSYIRTGNYGYTF. In nucleotides, the CDR3 is TGTGCCAGCAGAAGTTATATCCGGACGGGGAACTATGGCTACACCTTC. The rearrangement joins TRBV7-9 to TRBJ1-2; D is undetermined. There are 16 residues in the CDR3. The V gene's germline CDR1 is SEHNR and CDR2 FQNEAQ (reference sequence). V was clipped by 6 bases and J by 2 bases, with 19 bases between them. Filled out from reference TRBV7-9 and TRBJ1-2, the complete variable domain reads DTGVSQNPRHKITKRGQNVTFRCDPISEHNRLYWYRQTLGQGPEFLTYFQNEAQLEKSRLLSDRFSAERPKGSFSTLEIQRTEQGDSAMYLCASRSYIRTGNYGYTFGSGTRLTVV.

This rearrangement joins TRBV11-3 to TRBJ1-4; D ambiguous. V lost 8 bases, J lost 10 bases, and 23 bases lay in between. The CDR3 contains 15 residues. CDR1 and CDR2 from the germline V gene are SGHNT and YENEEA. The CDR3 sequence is CASSPRDPVSGKLFF. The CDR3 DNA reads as TGTGCCAGCTCCCCGAGGGATCCGGTCTCAGGAAAACTGTTTTTT.

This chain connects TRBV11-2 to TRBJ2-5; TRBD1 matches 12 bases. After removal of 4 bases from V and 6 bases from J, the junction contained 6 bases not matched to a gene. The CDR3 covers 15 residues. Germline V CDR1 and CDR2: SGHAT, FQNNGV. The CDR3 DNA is TGTGCCAGCAGCTCCGGGACAGGGGGCGGGAAGACCCAGTACTTC. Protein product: CASSSGTGGGKTQYF.

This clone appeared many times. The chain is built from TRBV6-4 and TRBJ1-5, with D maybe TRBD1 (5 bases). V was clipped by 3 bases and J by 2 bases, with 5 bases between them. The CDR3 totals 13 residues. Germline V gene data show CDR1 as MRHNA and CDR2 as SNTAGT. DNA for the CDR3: TGTGCCAGCAGTGAACAGGGCAATCAGCCCCAGCATTTT. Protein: CASSEQGNQPQHF.

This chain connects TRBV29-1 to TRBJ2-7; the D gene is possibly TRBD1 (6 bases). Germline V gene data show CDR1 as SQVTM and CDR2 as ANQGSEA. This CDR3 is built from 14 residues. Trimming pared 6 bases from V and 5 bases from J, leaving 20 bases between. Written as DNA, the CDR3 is TGCAGCGTGACCCTACAGGGATTTGGTAACGAGCAGTACTTC. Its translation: CSVTLQGFGNEQYF.

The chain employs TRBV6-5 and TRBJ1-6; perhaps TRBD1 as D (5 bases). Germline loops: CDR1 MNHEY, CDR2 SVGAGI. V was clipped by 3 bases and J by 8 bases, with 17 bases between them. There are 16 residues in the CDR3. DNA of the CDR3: TGTGCCAGCAGTTATTCGGGGGGAGTAGTTGATTCACCCCTCCACTTT. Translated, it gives CASSYSGGVVDSPLHF.

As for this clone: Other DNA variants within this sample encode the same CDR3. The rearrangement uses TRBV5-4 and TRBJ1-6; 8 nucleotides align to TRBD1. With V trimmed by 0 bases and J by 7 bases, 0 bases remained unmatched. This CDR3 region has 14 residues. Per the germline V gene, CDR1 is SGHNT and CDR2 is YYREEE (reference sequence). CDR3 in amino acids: CASSLDRGNSPLHF. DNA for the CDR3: TGTGCCAGCAGCTTGGACAGGGGGAATTCACCCCTCCACTTT.

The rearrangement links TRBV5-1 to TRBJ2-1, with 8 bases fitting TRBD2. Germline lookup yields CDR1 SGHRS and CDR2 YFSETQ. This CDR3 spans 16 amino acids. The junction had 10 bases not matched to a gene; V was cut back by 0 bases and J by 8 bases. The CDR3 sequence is CASSLAWSGGGHEQFF. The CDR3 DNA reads TGCGCCAGCAGCTTGGCCTGGAGCGGGGGCGGCCATGAGCAGTTCTTC.

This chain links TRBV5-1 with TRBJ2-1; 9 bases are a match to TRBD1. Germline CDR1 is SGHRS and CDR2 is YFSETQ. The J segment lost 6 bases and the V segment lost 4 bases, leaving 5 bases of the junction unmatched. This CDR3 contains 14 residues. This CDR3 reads CASSTQGARNEQFF. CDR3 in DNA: TGCGCCAGCAGCACACAGGGGGCGCGCAATGAGCAGTTCTTC. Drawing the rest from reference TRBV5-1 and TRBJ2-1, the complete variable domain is KAGVTQTPRYLIKTRGQQVTLSCSPISGHRSVSWYQQTPGQGLQFLFEYFSETQRNKGNFPGRFSGRQFSNSRSEMNVSTLELGDSALYLCASSTQGARNEQFFGPGTRLTVL.

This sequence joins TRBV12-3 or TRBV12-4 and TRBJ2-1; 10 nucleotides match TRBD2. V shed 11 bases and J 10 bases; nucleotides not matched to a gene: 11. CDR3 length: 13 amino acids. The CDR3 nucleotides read TGTGCCTCCGGCAGCGGGGGGGCAGGGGAGCAGTTCTTC. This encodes CASGSGGAGEQFF.